This is a list of T cell receptor beta chains from one sample in a study of T cell responses to AZD1222 COVID-19 vaccine. Sequenced by immunoSEQ multiplex PCR; TCRdb stores in-frame clones only, minus some. Found here are 100,000 to 150,000 clones, approximately 91% of them singletons; the top ten hold approximately 1.1%. The sample in question was peripheral blood, obtained 28 days after the second AZD1222 dose. These receptors were taken from an adult who received the AZD1222 COVID-19 vaccine. The CDR3 runs from the conserved cysteine through the conserved F or W. The order of the fields is D gene, J gene, clone size, V gene, CDR3 protein, CDR3 DNA. The D gene is left open where the match is weak. Size is omitted from some rows. Given values are once, few, many or a class for expanded clones.

>NA|TRBJ1-2|NA|TRBV2
CASSEGWGRNYGYTF
TGTGCCAGCAGTGAAGGCTGGGGGCGCAACTATGGCTACACCTTC
>NA|TRBJ1-5|NA|TRBV5-1
CASSINQPQHF
TGCGCCAGCAGCATCAATCAGCCCCAGCATTTT
>NA|TRBJ1-6|NA|TRBV18
CASSPNGGYSPLHF
TGTGCCAGCTCACCAAACGGGGGCTATTCACCCCTCCACTTT
>NA|TRBJ2-3|NA|TRBV19
CASRGQGGTDTQYF
TGTGCCAGTCGAGGGCAGGGTGGCACAGATACGCAGTATTTT
>TRBD2|TRBJ2-1|NA|TRBV7-6
CASSLVGGSDNEQFF
TGTGCCAGCAGCTTAGTGGGCGGGAGTGACAATGAGCAGTTCTTC
>NA|TRBJ1-4|NA|TRBV18
CASSGDRLNEKLFF
TGTGCCAGCTCGGGCGACAGGCTCAATGAAAAACTGTTTTTT
>NA|TRBJ2-4|NA|TRBV3-1/TRBV3-2
CASSITHIAKNIQYF
TGTGCCAGCAGCATAACCCACATAGCCAAAAACATTCAGTACTTC
>TRBD2|TRBJ2-1|NA|TRBV4-1
CASSQSSSGLAAHEQFF
TGCGCCAGCAGCCAAAGCTCCTCCGGACTAGCGGCCCATGAGCAGTTCTTC
>NA|TRBJ2-3|NA|TRBV28
CASSRRSAGIQDTQYF
TGTGCCAGCAGCAGAAGATCCGCAGGGATACAAGATACGCAGTATTTT
>TRBD2|TRBJ2-3|NA|TRBV9
CASSPVASGRGVTDTQYF
TGTGCCAGCAGCCCCGTGGCTAGCGGGAGGGGTGTCACAGATACGCAGTATTTT
>NA|TRBJ2-5|NA|TRBV2
CASNTLMGQETQYF
TGTGCCAGCAATACCCTTATGGGACAAGAGACCCAGTACTTC
>TRBD1|TRBJ2-7|NA|TRBV7-9
CASSRQGAGYEQYF
TGTGCCAGCAGCCGACAGGGGGCGGGTTACGAGCAGTACTTC
>NA|TRBJ1-3|NA|TRBV3-1/TRBV3-2
CASSQGWGGGNTIYF
TGTGCCAGCAGCCAAGGATGGGGAGGCGGAAACACCATATATTTT
>NA|TRBJ2-7|NA|TRBV19
CASSIQGSYEQYF
TGTGCCAGTAGTATCCAGGGCTCCTACGAGCAGTACTTC
>TRBD2|TRBJ2-1|NA|TRBV7-2
CASSWGLADYNEQFF
TGTGCCAGCAGCTGGGGACTAGCGGATTACAATGAGCAGTTCTTC
>TRBD1|TRBJ1-2|NA|TRBV2
CANGQVNYGYTF
TGTGCCAACGGACAGGTTAACTATGGCTACACCTTC
>NA|TRBJ2-2|once|TRBV9
CASSPWTQNTGELFF
TGTGCCAGCAGCCCTTGGACACAGAACACCGGGGAGCTGTTTTTT
>NA|TRBJ2-7|NA|TRBV7-9
CASSSSTPYEQYF
TGTGCCAGCAGCTCCTCGACCCCCTACGAGCAGTACTTC
>NA|TRBJ1-2|NA|TRBV5-1
CASSFPQTGSWGYTF
TGCGCCAGCAGCTTTCCCCAGACCGGATCGTGGGGCTACACCTTC
>TRBD1|TRBJ2-3|NA|TRBV18
CASSPDRGGSDTQYF
TGTGCCAGCTCACCGGACAGGGGCGGTTCAGATACGCAGTATTTT
>TRBD2|TRBJ2-1|NA|TRBV5-4
CASSLPLAGVRNEQFF
TGTGCCAGCAGCTTGCCCCTAGCGGGAGTAAGAAATGAGCAGTTCTTC
>NA|TRBJ1-4|NA|TRBV28
CASSIWMGAGEKLFF
TGTGCCAGCAGCATATGGATGGGGGCAGGAGAAAAACTGTTTTTT
>NA|TRBJ1-5|NA|TRBV30
CAWSVGIGNQPQHF
TGTGCCTGGAGTGTAGGGATAGGAAATCAGCCCCAGCATTTT
>TRBD1|TRBJ1-1|NA|TRBV29-1
CSALTGVNTEAFF
TGCAGCGCCTTGACAGGGGTAAACACTGAAGCTTTCTTT
>NA|TRBJ1-6|NA|TRBV6-5
CALAAGQNSPLHF
TGTGCGTTAGCGGCAGGACAAAATTCACCCCTCCACTTT
>TRBD2|TRBJ2-7|NA|TRBV2
CASSGTSLKQYF
TGTGCCAGCAGCGGGACTAGCCTTAAGCAGTACTTC
>NA|TRBJ1-1|once|TRBV29-1
CSVEGRVMNTEAFF
TGCAGCGTTGAGGGACGGGTCATGAACACTGAAGCTTTCTTT